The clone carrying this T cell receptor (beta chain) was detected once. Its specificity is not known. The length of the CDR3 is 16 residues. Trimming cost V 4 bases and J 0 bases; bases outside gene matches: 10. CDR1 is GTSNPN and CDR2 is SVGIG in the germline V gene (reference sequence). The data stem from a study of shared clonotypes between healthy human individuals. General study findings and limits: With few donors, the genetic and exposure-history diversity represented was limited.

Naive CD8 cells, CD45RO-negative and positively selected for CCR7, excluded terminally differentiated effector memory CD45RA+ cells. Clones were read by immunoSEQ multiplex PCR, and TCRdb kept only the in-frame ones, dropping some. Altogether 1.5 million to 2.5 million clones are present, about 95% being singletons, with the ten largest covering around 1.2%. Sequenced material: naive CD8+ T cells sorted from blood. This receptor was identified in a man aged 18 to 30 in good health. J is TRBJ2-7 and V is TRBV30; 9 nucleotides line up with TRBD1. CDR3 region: CAWTSERDRDSYEQYF. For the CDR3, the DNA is TGTGCCTGGACTTCCGAGAGGGACAGGGACTCCTACGAGCAGTACTTC.